This T cell receptor (beta chain) is from a study of type 1 regulatory T cells. Background on the study: An in vitro protocol generated T-allo10, a Tr1-enriched, alloantigen-specific CD4 T cell product.

The CDR3 is 13 residues long. Germline CDR1 and CDR2: SGHDT and YYEEEE. Trimming left V 4 bases short and J 3 bases short, with 10 bases between. TCRdb re-derived calls from the reads in MiXCR, one entry per CDR3 protein. The sample has 80,000 to 100,000 distinct CDR3 sequences; roughly 31% are singletons. The clonotype was recovered from a human donor in good health. The sequenced material came from CD4+ T cells, either the whole sample or a sorted fraction (not recorded which). The rearrangement uses TRBV5-6 and TRBJ1-2; D gene uncertain. The CDR3 DNA reads as TGTGCCAGCAGCGAGGACGGATACTATGGCTACACCTTC. Translating gives CASSEDGYYGYTF.